Detailed here is one T cell receptor beta chain. The data are from a study of blood T cell repertoires in COVID-19. The overall study: Samples of COVID-19 (acute and convalescent) were obtained from the United States, Italy and Spain. Sample material is recorded as cDNA or gDNA derived from T cells, B-cell-depleted T cells, or PBMCs.

Study processing details: Estimated nucleated cell counts came from reference gene primer amplification. This table comes from immunoSEQ multiplex PCR, and its TCRdb copy is limited to in-frame clones, with some not included. The DNA was the basis for D and trimming; V, J and clone size are from that table. This table holds approximately 150,000 clones, 81% found once. CDR3 length equals 17 residues. With 0 bases clipped from V and 3 bases from J, the junction kept 8 bases outside the gene matches. Germline CDR1 WSHSY, CDR2 SAAADI. Sequenced sample: peripheral blood. This TCR was recovered from a man aged 55 to 69 with active or convalescent COVID-19. V gene TRBV10-2 combines with J gene TRBJ2-3; 8 bases are a match to TRBD2. DNA of the CDR3: TGCGCCAGCAGTGAGTCGGGGGCGGGGGGCGAGACAGATACGCAGTATTTT. It encodes CASSESGAGGETDTQYF.